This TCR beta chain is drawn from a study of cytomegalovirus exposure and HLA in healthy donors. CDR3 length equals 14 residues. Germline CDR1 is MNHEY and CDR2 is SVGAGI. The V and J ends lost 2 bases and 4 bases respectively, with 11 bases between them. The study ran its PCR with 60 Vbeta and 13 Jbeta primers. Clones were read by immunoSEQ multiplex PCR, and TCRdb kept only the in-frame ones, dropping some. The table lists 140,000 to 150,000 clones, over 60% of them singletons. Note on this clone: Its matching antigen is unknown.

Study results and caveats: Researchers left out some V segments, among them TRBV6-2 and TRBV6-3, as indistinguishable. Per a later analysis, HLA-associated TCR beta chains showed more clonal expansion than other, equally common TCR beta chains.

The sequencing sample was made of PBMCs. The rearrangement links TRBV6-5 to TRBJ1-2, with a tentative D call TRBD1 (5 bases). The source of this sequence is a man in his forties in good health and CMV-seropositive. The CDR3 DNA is TGTGCCAGCAGTTACACCGACAGTCGCTATGGCTACACCTTC. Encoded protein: CASSYTDSRYGYTF.